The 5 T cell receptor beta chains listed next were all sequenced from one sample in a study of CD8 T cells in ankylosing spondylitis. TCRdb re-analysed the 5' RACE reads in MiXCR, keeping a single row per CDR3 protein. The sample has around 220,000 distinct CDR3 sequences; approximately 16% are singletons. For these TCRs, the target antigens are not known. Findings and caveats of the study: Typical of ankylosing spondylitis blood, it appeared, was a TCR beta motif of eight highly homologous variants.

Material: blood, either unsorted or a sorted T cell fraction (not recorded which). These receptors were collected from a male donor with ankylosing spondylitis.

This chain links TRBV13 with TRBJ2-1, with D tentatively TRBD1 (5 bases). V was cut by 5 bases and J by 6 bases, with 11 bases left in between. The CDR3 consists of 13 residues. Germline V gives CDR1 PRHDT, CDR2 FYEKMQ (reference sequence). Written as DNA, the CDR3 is TGTGCCAGCAGCCAAGGGGCCCTCAATGAGCAGTTCTTC. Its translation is CASSQGALNEQFF.

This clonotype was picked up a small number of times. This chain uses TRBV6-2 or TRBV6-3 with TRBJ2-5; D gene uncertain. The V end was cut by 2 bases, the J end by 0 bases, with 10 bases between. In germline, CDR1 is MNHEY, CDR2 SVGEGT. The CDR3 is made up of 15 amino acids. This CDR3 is CASSYNVGYQETQYF. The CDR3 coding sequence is TGTGCCAGCAGTTACAATGTGGGGTACCAAGAGACCCAGTACTTC.

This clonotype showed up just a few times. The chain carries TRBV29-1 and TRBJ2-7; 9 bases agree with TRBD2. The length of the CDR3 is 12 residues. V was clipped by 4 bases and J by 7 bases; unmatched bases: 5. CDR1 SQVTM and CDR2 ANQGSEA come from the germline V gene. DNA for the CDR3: TGCAGCGTTGGATGGCTAGCGGGGGAGCAGTACTTC. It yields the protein CSVGWLAGEQYF.

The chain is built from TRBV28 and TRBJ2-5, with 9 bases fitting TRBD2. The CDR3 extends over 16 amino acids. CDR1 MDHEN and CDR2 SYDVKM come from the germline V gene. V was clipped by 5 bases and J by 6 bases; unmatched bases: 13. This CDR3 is CASSLMGSGRGKTQYF. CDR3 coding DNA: TGTGCCAGCAGTCTAATGGGTAGCGGGAGAGGGAAGACCCAGTACTTC.

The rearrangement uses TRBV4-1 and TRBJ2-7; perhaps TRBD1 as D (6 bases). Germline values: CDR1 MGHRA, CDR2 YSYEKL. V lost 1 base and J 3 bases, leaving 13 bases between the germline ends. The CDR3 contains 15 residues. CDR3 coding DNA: TGCGCCAGCAGCCAAGTCAGGGACACAGTCTACGAGCAGTACTTC. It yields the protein CASSQVRDTVYEQYF.